This paragraph reports one T cell receptor (beta chain). Other DNA sequences from this sample encode an identical CDR3 as well. With 4 bases removed from V and 1 base from J, the gap between germline ends came to 10 bases. The CDR3 runs to 14 residues. Germline CDR1 and CDR2: SGHAT and FQNNGV. The data stem from a study of shared clonotypes between healthy human individuals. Each cell subset's genomic DNA was divided evenly among several immunoSEQ plates. Using immunoSEQ multiplex PCR, the repertoire was profiled, and TCRdb retains in-frame clones only, with some absent. The top ten clones hold approximately 0.41% of a sample with roughly 2,300,000 clones, 85% to 95% of them seen once.

This receptor was obtained from a man younger than 35 in good health. Some clones in this sample may be carry-over from other donors' samples. The chain couples TRBV11-2 to TRBJ2-5, with a tentative D call TRBD1 (5 bases). The sample comprised naive CD4+ T cells from PBMCs. Noted subset: CD45RA+ positively selected. For the CDR3, the DNA is TGTGCCAGCAGCTCTGGGCAGGGCCAAGAGACCCAGTACTTC. This translates into CASSSGQGQETQYF.